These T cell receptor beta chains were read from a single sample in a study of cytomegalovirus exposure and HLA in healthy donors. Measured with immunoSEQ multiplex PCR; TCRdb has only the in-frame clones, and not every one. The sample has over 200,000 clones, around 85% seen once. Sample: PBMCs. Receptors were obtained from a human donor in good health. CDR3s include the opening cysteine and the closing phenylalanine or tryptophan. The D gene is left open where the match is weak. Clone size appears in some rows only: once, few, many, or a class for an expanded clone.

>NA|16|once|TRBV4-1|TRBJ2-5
CASSQVVTRVGETQYF
TGCGCCAGCAGCCAAGTAGTGACGAGGGTCGGGGAGACCCAGTACTTC
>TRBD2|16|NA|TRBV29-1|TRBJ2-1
CSASQGGSGSYNEQFF
TGCAGCGCTTCCCAGGGAGGGTCGGGCTCCTACAATGAGCAGTTCTTC
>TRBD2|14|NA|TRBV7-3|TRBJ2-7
CASSLTSGAYEQYF
TGTGCCAGCAGCCTTACTAGCGGAGCCTACGAGCAGTACTTC
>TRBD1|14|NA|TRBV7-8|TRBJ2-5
CASSLEQGALVQYF
TGTGCCAGCAGCTTAGAACAGGGGGCACTGGTCCAGTACTTC
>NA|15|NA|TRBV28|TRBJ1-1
CASSPSSGANTEAFF
TGTGCCAGCAGTCCCAGTTCAGGGGCGAACACTGAAGCTTTCTTT
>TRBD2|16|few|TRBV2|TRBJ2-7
CASRATVSGRVGEQYF
TGTGCCAGCAGGGCTACGGTTAGCGGGAGGGTGGGCGAGCAGTACTTC
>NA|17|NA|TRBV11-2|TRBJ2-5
CASSLVPKRSSYETQYF
TGTGCCAGCAGCTTAGTCCCTAAGCGGAGTTCTTACGAGACCCAGTACTTC
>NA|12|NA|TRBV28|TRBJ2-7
CASSPSSYEQYF
TGTGCCAGCAGTCCGAGCTCCTACGAGCAGTACTTC
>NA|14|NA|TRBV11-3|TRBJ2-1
CASSLVSGLDEQFF
TGTGCCAGCAGCTTAGTGTCAGGTTTAGATGAGCAGTTCTTC
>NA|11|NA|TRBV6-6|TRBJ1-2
CASSFGSGYTF
TGTGCCAGCAGTTTTGGGAGTGGCTACACCTTC
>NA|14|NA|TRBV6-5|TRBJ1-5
CASSRAVEGQPQHF
TGTGCCAGCAGTCGTGCGGTTGAGGGACAGCCCCAGCATTTT
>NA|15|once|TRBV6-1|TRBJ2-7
CASSEAGRSSYEQYF
TGTGCCAGCAGTGAAGCTGGAAGGAGCTCCTACGAGCAGTACTTC
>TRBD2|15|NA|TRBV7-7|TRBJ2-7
CASSDPMSGRNEQYF
TGTGCTAGCAGCGATCCGATGAGCGGGAGGAACGAGCAGTACTTC
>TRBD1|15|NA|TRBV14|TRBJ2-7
CASSQVAGTGVVQYF
TGTGCCAGCAGCCAAGTAGCCGGGACAGGGGTAGTGCAGTACTTC
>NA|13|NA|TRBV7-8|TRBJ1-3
CASSLLQGNTIYF
TGTGCCAGCAGCCTCTTACAGGGAAACACCATATATTTT
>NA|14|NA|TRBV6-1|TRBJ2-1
CASSEFRRASEQFF
TGTGCCAGCAGTGAATTTCGTAGGGCTAGCGAGCAGTTCTTC
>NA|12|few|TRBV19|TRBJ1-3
CASKSSGNTIYF
TGTGCCAGTAAGAGCTCTGGAAACACCATATATTTT
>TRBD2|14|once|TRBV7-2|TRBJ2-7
CASSVTSGSYEQYF
TGTGCCAGCAGCGTCACTAGCGGGAGCTACGAGCAGTACTTC
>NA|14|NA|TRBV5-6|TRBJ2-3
CASSSRERADTQYF
TGTGCCAGCAGCTCACGGGAGCGCGCAGATACGCAGTATTTT